This T cell receptor beta chain was found in a study of T cells in Graves' hyperthyroidism and ophthalmopathy. There were TCR beta CDR3 regions amplified from RNA transcripts. First-round RT-PCR with HTBI primers amplified the TCR CDR3 region. Using its own MiXCR run on the multiplex PCR reads, TCRdb lists one record per CDR3 protein. The sample has around 34,000 distinct CDR3 sequences, 52% seen once; the top ten hold roughly 25%. The CDR3 length is 13 residues. Trimming cost V 6 bases and J 1 base, with 7 bases left between them. Germline CDR1 reads MGHDK; CDR2 reads SYGVNS. The specimen sequenced was blood. This chain uses TRBV25-1 with TRBJ2-1; D is undetermined. This receptor was obtained from a woman in her thirties or forties with Graves' ophthalmopathy. The CDR3 bases are TGTGCCAGCAGGGACGGATCCTACAATGAGCAGTTCTTC. The encoded protein is CASRDGSYNEQFF.